In its sample, the clone carrying this TCR beta chain was seen many times. The antigen remains unidentified. Amplified material comprised TCR beta CDR3 regions derived from RNA transcripts. Following a first-round RT-PCR that used HTBI primers, a second-round multiplex PCR was carried out. TCRdb re-called the multiplex PCR reads through MiXCR, storing one row per CDR3 protein. The sample has about 370,000 distinct CDR3 sequences; 17% are singletons. The data belong to a study of Graves' ophthalmopathy and Graves' hyperthyroidism. Findings and caveats of the study: Forecasting of ophthalmopathy progression by the model achieved more than 70% sensitivity and 72% to 85% specificity.

The receptor comes from an adult woman with stable Graves' hyperthyroidism. Source material: peripheral blood.

CDR3: CASSEGTSGNTGELFF. Written as DNA, the CDR3 is TGTGCCAGCAGTGAAGGGACTAGCGGGAACACCGGGGAGCTGTTTTTT. This chain joins TRBV2 and TRBJ2-2; 10 bases match TRBD2. This CDR3 is built from 16 residues. The germline V gene encodes CDR1 SNHLY and CDR2 FYNNEI. V lost 1 base to trimming and J lost 1 base; unmatched junction nucleotides: 0. The whole variable domain, remainder taken from reference TRBV2 and TRBJ2-2, is EPEVTQTPSHQVTQMGQEVILRCVPISNHLYFYWYRQILGQKVEFLVSFYNNEISEKSEIFDDQFSVERPDGSNFTLKIRSTKLEDSAMYFCASSEGTSGNTGELFFGEGSRLTVL.